What follows are 15 T cell receptor beta chains derived from one specimen sequenced in a study of T cell responses to AZD1222 COVID-19 vaccine. Method: immunoSEQ multiplex PCR; TCRdb's copy keeps in-frame clones and lacks some. Among 90,000 to 100,000 clones listed, 88% were seen once. This specimen consisted of peripheral blood, obtained 28 days after the second AZD1222 dose. These receptors were obtained from an adult who received the AZD1222 COVID-19 vaccine.

The V and J genes are TRBV21-1 and TRBJ1-3; TRBD1, the D gene given by the table, was not confirmed from the DNA. TRBV21-1 is an annotated pseudogene. This CDR3 has 18 residues. In DNA form, the CDR3 reads TGTGCCAGCAGCGGCCGAGACGAAAAACAGGGCTCTGGAAACACCATATATTTT. Protein sequence: CASSGRDEKQGSGNTIYF.

The chain recombines TRBV28 with TRBJ1-1; TRBD1 aligns across 7 bases. Per the germline V gene, CDR1 is MDHEN and CDR2 is SYDVKM. The V segment lost 5 bases and the J segment 5 bases; nucleotides outside the gene matches: 8. CDR3 length: 14 amino acids. The CDR3, as DNA: TGTGCCAGCAGTCCTACCCCAGGGGGAACTGAAGCTTTCTTT. Translation gives CASSPTPGGTEAFF.

This clone was seen a handful of times. CDR3 sequence reads: CASRPLQGSGNTIYF. The CDR3 nucleotides read TGTGCCAGCAGGCCGCTACAGGGGTCTGGAAACACCATATATTTT. This rearrangement joins TRBV6-5 to TRBJ1-3, with TRBD1 matching over 7 bases. V shed 6 bases, J shed 1 base, and the junction held 6 bases outside the gene matches. Germline CDR1 reads MNHEY; CDR2 reads SVGAGI. The CDR3 length is 15 residues.

The chain is built from TRBV7-9 and TRBJ1-1; D possibly corresponds to TRBD1 (5 bases). V was shortened by 3 bases and J by 4 bases, with 9 bases between the two germline ends. The germline CDR1 and CDR2 sequences are SEHNR and FQNEAQ (reference sequence). The CDR3 runs 13 residues. This CDR3 reads CASSFGGTTEAFF. CDR3 DNA sequence: TGTGCCAGCAGCTTTGGAGGGACCACTGAAGCTTTCTTT.

The rearrangement joins TRBV7-9 to TRBJ2-7, with 10 nucleotides matching TRBD2. This CDR3 is built from 16 residues. With V trimmed by 4 bases and J by 3 bases, 9 bases remained unmatched. Germline values: CDR1 SEHNR, CDR2 FQNEAQ (reference sequence). CDR3 region: CASSSQREGLGYEQYF. The DNA of the CDR3 is TGTGCCAGCAGCTCCCAGCGGGAGGGCCTTGGCTACGAGCAGTACTTC.

V gene TRBV10-2 combines with J gene TRBJ1-1; 9 bases map to TRBD1. Germline assignment: CDR1 WSHSY and CDR2 SAAADI. The length of the CDR3 is 13 residues. With V trimmed by 4 bases and J by 9 bases, 6 bases remained unmatched. The CDR3 nucleotides read TGCGCCAGCAGTGGGGACAGGGTGATGAAAGCTTTCTTT. Protein: CASSGDRVMKAFF.

In its sample, this clone was seen once. This rearrangement joins TRBV27 to TRBJ2-3; D is possibly TRBD1 (5 bases). Germline CDR1 is MNHEY and CDR2 is SMNVEV (reference sequence). The germline V and J ends were trimmed by 5 bases and 11 bases, with 26 bases remaining between them. This CDR3 has 16 amino acids. The CDR3 reads CASSKPHDSLRSGQYF. The CDR3 bases are TGTGCCAGCAGTAAACCCCATGACAGCCTACGATCGGGGCAGTATTTT.

The chain has TRBV12-3 or TRBV12-4 and TRBJ2-2; D gene uncertain. The CDR3 is made up of 13 amino acids. The ends were cut back, 4 bases at V and 4 bases at J, with 7 bases in the middle. The CDR3, as DNA: TGTGCCAGCAGTTCTCAGACCACCGGGGAGCTGTTTTTT. Its translation: CASSSQTTGELFF.

This clone has just a few counts. The CDR3 region has the DNA TGTGCCAGCAGCTTGAACAGGGGTAACTATGGCTACACCTTC. It translates to CASSLNRGNYGYTF. The V call is TRBV11-2, the J call TRBJ1-2, with 7 bases fitting TRBD1. Germline V gene sequence: CDR1 SGHAT, CDR2 FQNNGV. The CDR3 sequence is 14 residues long. The J segment lost 1 base and the V segment lost 3 bases, leaving 2 bases of the junction unmatched.

The J gene is TRBJ2-5, the V gene TRBV21-1; TRBD1, the D gene given by the table, was not confirmed from the DNA. TRBV21-1 is flagged as a pseudogene. The CDR3 is made up of 14 amino acids. The CDR3 DNA follows: TGTGCCAGCAGCGGGGACAGGGACCAAGAGACCCAGTACTTC. Translating gives CASSGDRDQETQYF.

The chain carries TRBV5-6 and TRBJ2-5; 9 positions agree with TRBD1. Germline V CDR1 and CDR2: SGHDT, YYEEEE. The CDR3 consists of 15 residues. The V segment lost 4 bases and the J segment 3 bases; nucleotides outside the gene matches: 7. As DNA, the CDR3 is TGTGCCAGCAGCGACCGGGACAGGGTTAAAGAGACCCAGTACTTC. Translated, it gives CASSDRDRVKETQYF.

Turning to this clone: At the DNA level, this CDR3 is encoded by other sequences in the same sample as well. The rearrangement uses TRBV7-9 and TRBJ1-2; D is ambiguous. Trimming removed 5 bases from V and 4 bases from J, with 11 bases in between. Per germline, CDR1 SEHNR and CDR2 FQNEAQ (reference sequence). This CDR3 has 13 residues. Written as DNA, the CDR3 is TGTGCCAGCAGCCCCCAAGGACCCTATGGCTACACCTTC. Translation gives CASSPQGPYGYTF.

Here the CDR3 reads CAGWRESGNNEQFF. In nucleotides, the CDR3 is TGTGCCGGTTGGCGGGAGTCAGGAAACAATGAGCAGTTCTTC. This chain links TRBV6-6 with TRBJ2-1, with TRBD2 matching over 7 bases. With V trimmed by 11 bases and J by 5 bases, 12 bases remained unmatched. Germline CDR1 MNHNY, CDR2 SVGAGI (reference sequence). The CDR3 consists of 14 residues.

V usage is TRBV29-1 and J usage is TRBJ1-5; possible D gene TRBD1, 5 bases. The CDR3 consists of 19 residues. In germline, CDR1 is SQVTM, CDR2 ANQGSEA. The V gene lost 4 bases and the J gene lost 4 bases, with 29 bases spanning the gap. CDR3 in amino acids: CSVAQNPKLDRGGNQPQHF. The CDR3 DNA is TGCAGCGTTGCCCAAAATCCCAAATTGGATCGCGGGGGGAATCAGCCCCAGCATTTT.

The chain has TRBV19 and TRBJ2-1, with 11 bases identical to TRBD2. In germline, CDR1 is LNHDA, CDR2 SQIVND (reference sequence). With V trimmed by 5 bases and J by 1 base, 7 bases remained unmatched. This CDR3 is built from 17 residues. CDR3 coding DNA: TGTGCCAGTAGTCCGAGAGTAGCGGGAGGGTCCTACAATGAGCAGTTCTTC. Protein: CASSPRVAGGSYNEQFF.